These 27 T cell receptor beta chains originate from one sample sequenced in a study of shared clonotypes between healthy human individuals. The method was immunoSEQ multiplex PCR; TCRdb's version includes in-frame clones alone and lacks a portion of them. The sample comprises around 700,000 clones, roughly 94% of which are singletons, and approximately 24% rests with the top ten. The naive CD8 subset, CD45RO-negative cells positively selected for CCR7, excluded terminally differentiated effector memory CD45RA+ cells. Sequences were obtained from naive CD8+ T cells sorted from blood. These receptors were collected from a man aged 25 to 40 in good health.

CDR3: CASQDRANTGELFF. CDR3 nucleotide sequence: TGTGCCAGCCAGGACAGGGCGAACACCGGGGAGCTGTTTTTT. This chain links TRBV6-1 with TRBJ2-2; 8 bases agree with TRBD1. CDR3 size: 14 residues. V trimming: 8 bases; J trimming: 0 bases; junction bases outside the gene matches: 2. CDR1 is MNHNS and CDR2 is SASEGT in the germline V gene.

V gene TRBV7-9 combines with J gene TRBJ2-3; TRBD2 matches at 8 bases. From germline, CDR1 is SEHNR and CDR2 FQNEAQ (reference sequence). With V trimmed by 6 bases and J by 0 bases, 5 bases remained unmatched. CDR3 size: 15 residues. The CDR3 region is CASRESGGSTDTQYF. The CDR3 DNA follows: TGTGCCAGCAGAGAGAGCGGGGGTAGCACAGATACGCAGTATTTT.

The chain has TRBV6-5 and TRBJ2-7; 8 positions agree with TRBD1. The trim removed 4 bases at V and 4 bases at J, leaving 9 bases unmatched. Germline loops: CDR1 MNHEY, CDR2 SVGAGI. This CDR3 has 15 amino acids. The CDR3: CASSSTGTGPYEQYF. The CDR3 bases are TGTGCCAGCAGTTCGACCGGGACAGGTCCTTACGAGCAGTACTTC.

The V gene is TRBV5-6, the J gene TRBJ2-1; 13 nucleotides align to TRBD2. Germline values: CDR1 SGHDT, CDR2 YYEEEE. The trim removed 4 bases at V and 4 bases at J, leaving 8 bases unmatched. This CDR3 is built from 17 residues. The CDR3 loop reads CASSPGMGLAGYNEQFF. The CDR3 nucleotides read TGTGCCAGCAGCCCGGGAATGGGACTAGCGGGATACAATGAGCAGTTCTTC.

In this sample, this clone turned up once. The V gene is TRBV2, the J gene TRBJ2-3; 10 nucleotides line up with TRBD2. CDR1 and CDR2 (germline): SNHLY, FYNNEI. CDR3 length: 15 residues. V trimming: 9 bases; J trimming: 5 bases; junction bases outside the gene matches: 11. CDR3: CARQSGRARVDTQYF. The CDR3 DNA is TGTGCCAGACAAAGCGGGAGGGCCAGGGTAGATACGCAGTATTTT.

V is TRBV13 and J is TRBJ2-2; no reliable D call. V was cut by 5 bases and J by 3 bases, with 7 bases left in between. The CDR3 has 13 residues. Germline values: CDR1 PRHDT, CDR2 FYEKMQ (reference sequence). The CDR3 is CASSLSDTGELFF. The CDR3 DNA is TGTGCCAGCAGCCTTTCGGACACCGGGGAGCTGTTTTTT.

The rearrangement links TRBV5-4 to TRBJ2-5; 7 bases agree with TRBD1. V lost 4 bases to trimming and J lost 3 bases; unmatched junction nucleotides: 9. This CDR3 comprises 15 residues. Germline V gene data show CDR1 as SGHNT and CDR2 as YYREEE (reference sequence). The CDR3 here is CASSGNRDSEETQYF. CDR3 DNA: TGTGCCAGCAGCGGTAACCGGGACAGTGAAGAGACCCAGTACTTC. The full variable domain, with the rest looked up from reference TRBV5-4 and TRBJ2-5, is ETGVTQSPTHLIKTRGQQVTLRCSSQSGHNTVSWYQQALGQGPQFIFQYYREEENGRGNFPPRFSGLQFPNYSSELNVNALELDDSALYLCASSGNRDSEETQYFGPGTRLLVL.

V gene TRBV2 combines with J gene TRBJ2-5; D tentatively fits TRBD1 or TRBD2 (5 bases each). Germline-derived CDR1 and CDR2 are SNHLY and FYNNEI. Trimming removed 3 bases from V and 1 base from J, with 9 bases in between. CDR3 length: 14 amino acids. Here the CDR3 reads CASSERGSQETQYF. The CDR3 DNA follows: TGTGCCAGCAGTGAGAGGGGCAGCCAAGAGACCCAGTACTTC.

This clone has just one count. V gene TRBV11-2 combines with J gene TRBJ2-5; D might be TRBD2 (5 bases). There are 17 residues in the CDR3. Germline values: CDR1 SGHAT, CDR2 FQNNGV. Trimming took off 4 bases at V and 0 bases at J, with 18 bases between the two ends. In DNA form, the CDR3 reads TGTGCCAGCAGCTCCCCACCCCTTAGGAGGTACCAAGAGACCCAGTACTTC. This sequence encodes CASSSPPLRRYQETQYF.

As DNA, the CDR3 is TGTGCCAGCAGCCAGGGCTACAATGAGCAGTTCTTC. It specifies CASSQGYNEQFF. The chain carries TRBV27 and TRBJ2-1; D perhaps matches TRBD1 (5 bases). Germline lookup yields CDR1 MNHEY and CDR2 SMNVEV (reference sequence). This CDR3 spans 12 amino acids. V dropped 6 bases and J dropped 3 bases, with 6 bases sitting between them.

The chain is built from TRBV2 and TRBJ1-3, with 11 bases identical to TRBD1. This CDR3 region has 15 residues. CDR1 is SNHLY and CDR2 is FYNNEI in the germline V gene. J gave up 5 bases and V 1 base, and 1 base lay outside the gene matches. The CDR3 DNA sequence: TGTGCCAGCAGTGAAGGGACAGGGGGCCGAAACACCATATATTTT. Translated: CASSEGTGGRNTIYF.

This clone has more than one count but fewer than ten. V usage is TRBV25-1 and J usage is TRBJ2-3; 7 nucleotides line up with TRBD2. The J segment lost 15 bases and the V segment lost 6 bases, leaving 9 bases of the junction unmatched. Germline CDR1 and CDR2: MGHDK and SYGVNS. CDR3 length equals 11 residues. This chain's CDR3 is CASSEGRDQYF. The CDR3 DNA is TGTGCCAGCAGCGAAGGGAGGGATCAATATTTT.

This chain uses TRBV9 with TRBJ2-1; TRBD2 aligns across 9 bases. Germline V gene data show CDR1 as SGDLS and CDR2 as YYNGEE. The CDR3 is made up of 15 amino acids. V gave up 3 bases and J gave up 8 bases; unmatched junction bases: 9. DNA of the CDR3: TGTGCCAGCAGCGGGGAGGGGACTAGCCTTGATGAGCAGTTCTTC. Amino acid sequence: CASSGEGTSLDEQFF. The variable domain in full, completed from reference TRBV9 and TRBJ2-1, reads DSGVTQTPKHLITATGQRVTLRCSPRSGDLSVYWYQQSLDQGLQFLIQYYNGEERAKGNILERFSAQQFPDLHSELNLSSLELGDSALYFCASSGEGTSLDEQFFGPGTRLTVL.

CDR3 nucleotide sequence: TGTGCCAGTAGATTACAGGGATACTACGAGCAGTACTTC. It specifies CASRLQGYYEQYF. The chain recombines TRBV14 with TRBJ2-7; possibly TRBD1 for D (6 bases). The CDR3 is made up of 13 amino acids. Germline V gene lookup returns CDR1 SGHDN and CDR2 FVKESK. V was trimmed by 9 bases and J by 3 bases, leaving 15 bases between them.

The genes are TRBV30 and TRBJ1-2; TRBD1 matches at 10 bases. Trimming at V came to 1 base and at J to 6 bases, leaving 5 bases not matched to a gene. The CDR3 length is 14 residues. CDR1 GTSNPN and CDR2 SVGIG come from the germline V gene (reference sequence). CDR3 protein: CAWSGIGTGDGYTF. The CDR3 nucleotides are TGTGCCTGGAGTGGGATCGGGACAGGGGATGGCTACACCTTC.

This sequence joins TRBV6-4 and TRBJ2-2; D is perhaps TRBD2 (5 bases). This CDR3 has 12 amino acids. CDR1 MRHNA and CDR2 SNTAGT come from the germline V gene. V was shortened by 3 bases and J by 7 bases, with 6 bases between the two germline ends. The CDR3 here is CASSDRGGELFF. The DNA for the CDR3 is TGTGCCAGCAGTGATCGGGGCGGGGAGCTGTTTTTT.

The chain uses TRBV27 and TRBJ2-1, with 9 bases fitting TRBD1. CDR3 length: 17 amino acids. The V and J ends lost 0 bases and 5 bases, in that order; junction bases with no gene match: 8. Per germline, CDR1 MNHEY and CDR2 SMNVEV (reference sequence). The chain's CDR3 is CASSLSVWDRVDNEQFF. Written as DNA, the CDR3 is TGTGCCAGCAGTTTATCGGTCTGGGACAGGGTGGACAATGAGCAGTTCTTC.

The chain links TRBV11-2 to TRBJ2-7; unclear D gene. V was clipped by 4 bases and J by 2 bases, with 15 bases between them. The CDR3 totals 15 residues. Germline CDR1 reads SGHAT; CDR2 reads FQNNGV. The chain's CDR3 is CASSSRHVLTYEQYF. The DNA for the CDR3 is TGTGCCAGCAGCTCCCGACACGTACTTACCTACGAGCAGTACTTC.

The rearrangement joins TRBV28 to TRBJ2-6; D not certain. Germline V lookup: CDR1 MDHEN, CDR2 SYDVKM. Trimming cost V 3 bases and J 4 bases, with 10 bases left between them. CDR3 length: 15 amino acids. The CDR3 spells CASSFALTGANVLTF. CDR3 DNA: TGTGCCAGCAGTTTTGCCCTGACAGGGGCCAACGTCCTGACTTTC.

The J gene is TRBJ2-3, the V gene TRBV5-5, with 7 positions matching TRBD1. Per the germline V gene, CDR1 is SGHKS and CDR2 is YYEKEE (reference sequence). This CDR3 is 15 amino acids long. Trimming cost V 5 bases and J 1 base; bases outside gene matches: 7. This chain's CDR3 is CASSYDRAGTDTQYF. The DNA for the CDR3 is TGTGCCAGCAGTTATGACAGGGCCGGCACAGATACGCAGTATTTT.

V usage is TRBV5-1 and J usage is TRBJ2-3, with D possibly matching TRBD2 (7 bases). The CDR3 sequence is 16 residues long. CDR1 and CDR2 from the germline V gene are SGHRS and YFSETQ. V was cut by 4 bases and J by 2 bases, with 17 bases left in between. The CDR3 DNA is TGCGCCAGCAGCCAACCGTTGGGGGGGCACACAGATACGCAGTATTTT. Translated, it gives CASSQPLGGHTDTQYF. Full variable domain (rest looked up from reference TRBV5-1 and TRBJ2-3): KAGVTQTPRYLIKTRGQQVTLSCSPISGHRSVSWYQQTPGQGLQFLFEYFSETQRNKGNFPGRFSGRQFSNSRSEMNVSTLELGDSALYLCASSQPLGGHTDTQYFGPGTRLTVL.

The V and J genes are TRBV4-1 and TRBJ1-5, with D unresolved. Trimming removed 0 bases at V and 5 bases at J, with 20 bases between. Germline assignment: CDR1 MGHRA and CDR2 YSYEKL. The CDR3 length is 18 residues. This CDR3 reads CASSQDAEGLGGYQPQHF. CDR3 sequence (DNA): TGCGCCAGCAGCCAAGATGCGGAAGGATTGGGTGGCTATCAGCCCCAGCATTTT.

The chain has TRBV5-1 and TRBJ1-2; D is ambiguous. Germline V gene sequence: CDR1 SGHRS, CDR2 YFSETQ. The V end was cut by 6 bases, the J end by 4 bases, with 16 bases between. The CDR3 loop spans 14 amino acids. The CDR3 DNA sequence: TGCGCCAGCATGCTTGAGGGCGGAATCTATGGCTACACCTTC. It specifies CASMLEGGIYGYTF.

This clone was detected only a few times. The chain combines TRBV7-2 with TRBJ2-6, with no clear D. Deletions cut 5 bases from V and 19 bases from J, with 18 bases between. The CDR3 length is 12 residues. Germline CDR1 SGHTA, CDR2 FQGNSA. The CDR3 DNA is TGTGCCAGCAGCCACCCCCGTGGACCAGGTACTTTC. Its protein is CASSHPRGPGTF.

CDR3 region: CASSQGPREGYEQYF. CDR3 nucleotides: TGCGCCAGCAGCCAAGGTCCCAGGGAGGGCTACGAGCAGTACTTC. The chain links TRBV4-1 to TRBJ2-7; 7 nucleotides agree with TRBD2. Germline lookup yields CDR1 MGHRA and CDR2 YSYEKL. J was trimmed by 3 bases and V by 1 base; bases with no gene match: 6. CDR3 length: 15 amino acids.

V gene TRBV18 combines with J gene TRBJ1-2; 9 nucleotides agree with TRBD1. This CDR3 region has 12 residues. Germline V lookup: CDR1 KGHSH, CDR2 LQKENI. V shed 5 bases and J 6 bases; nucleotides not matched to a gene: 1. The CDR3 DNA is TGTGCCAGCTCAACAGGGGGCGATGGCTACACCTTC. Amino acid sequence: CASSTGGDGYTF. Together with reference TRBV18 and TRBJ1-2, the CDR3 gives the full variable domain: NAGVMQNPRHLVRRRGQEARLRCSPMKGHSHVYWYRQLPEEGLKFMVYLQKENIIDESGMPKERFSAEFPKEGPSILRIQQVVRGDSAAYFCASSTGGDGYTFGSGTRLTVV.

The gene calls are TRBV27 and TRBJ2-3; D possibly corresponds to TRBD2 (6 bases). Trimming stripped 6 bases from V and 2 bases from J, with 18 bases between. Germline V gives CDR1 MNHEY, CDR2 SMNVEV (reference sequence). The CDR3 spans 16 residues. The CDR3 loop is CASRRRARGVTDTQYF. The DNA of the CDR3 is TGTGCCAGCAGAAGGAGGGCAAGGGGAGTCACAGATACGCAGTATTTT.